These 5 T cell receptor beta chains originate from one sample sequenced in a study of T cells after yellow fever vaccination. In TCRdb, the 5' RACE reads were re-called with MiXCR into one record per CDR3 protein. Of 300,000 to 400,000 distinct CDR3 sequences listed, 8.7% are singletons. Sample: PBMCs, taken on the day of the first yellow fever vaccination. All receptors derive from a young man who received the YFV17D yellow fever vaccine.

This clonotype came up a few times. The CDR3 region is CSASSPYEQYF. CDR3 bases: TGCAGTGCTAGTTCGCCCTACGAGCAGTACTTC. V is TRBV20-1 and J is TRBJ2-7; no clear D gene. Germline CDR1 DFQATT, CDR2 SNEGSKA (reference sequence). The ends were cut back, 3 bases at V and 2 bases at J, with 5 bases in the middle. There are 11 residues in the CDR3.

The gene calls are TRBV20-1 and TRBJ2-1; a weak D match, TRBD2 (7 bases). Germline lookup yields CDR1 DFQATT and CDR2 SNEGSKA (reference sequence). This CDR3 is built from 18 residues. Trimming left V 1 base short and J 0 bases short, with 19 bases between. The CDR3 region has the DNA TGCAGTGCTAGAGGGCTCTTGGGCGGGGGCCTCTCCTACAATGAGCAGTTCTTC. This encodes CSARGLLGGGLSYNEQFF.

This chain joins TRBV5-1 and TRBJ1-6; TRBD1 might be the D (5 bases). This CDR3 is 14 amino acids long. The germline CDR1 and CDR2 sequences are SGHRS and YFSETQ. Trimming pared 5 bases from V and 6 bases from J, leaving 12 bases between. The CDR3 reads CASRTEWGNSPLHF. The CDR3 region has the DNA TGCGCCAGCAGGACAGAGTGGGGTAATTCACCCCTCCACTTT.

A few counts support this clonotype. One end of the junction varies from germline; a read error may be responsible. The rearrangement uses TRBV19 and TRBJ1-2; 8 bases are a match to TRBD1. Per the germline V gene, CDR1 is LNHDA and CDR2 is SQIVND (reference sequence). The CDR3 runs to 15 residues. CDR3 coding DNA: TGTGCCAGTAAAACCTCAGGGGGCAGCGACTACGGCTACACCTTC. It translates to CASKTSGGSDYGYTF.

This clonotype was found many times. Written as DNA, the CDR3 is TGTGCCAGCGGAAGCTGGGGGCCTTACAATGAGCAGTTCTTC. As protein: CASGSWGPYNEQFF. The chain links TRBV7-2 to TRBJ2-1; perhaps TRBD1 as D (6 bases). The CDR3 is made up of 14 amino acids. Per the germline V gene, CDR1 is SGHTA and CDR2 is FQGNSA. The V end lost 8 bases, the J end lost 4 bases, and 15 bases lay between the germline ends.